The rows below give T cell receptor beta chains drawn from one sample of a study of shared clonotypes between healthy human individuals. The data were produced by immunoSEQ multiplex PCR, yet TCRdb's version contains in-frame clones alone and is incomplete. The data show over 750,000 clones, 96% seen once. What was sequenced was naive CD8+ T cells sorted from blood. These receptors came from a man aged 30 to 45 in good health. CDR3s include the opening cysteine and the closing phenylalanine or tryptophan. Each record gives: clone size, CDR3 length, V gene, D gene, J gene, CDR3 protein, CDR3 DNA. The D gene is left open where the match is weak. Some rows have no size entry. The others give once, few or many, or a class for an expanded clone.

abundance: NA
len: 12
v_gene: TRBV25-1
d_gene: TRBD1
j_gene: TRBJ2-7
CDR3aa: CASSGDSYEQYF
CDR3nt: TGTGCCAGCAGTGGGGACAGTTACGAGCAGTACTTC

abundance: once
len: 18
v_gene: TRBV28
d_gene: NA
j_gene: TRBJ1-2
CDR3aa: CASSFEPIWTVTNYGYTF
CDR3nt: TGTGCCAGCAGTTTCGAGCCCATATGGACAGTGACGAACTATGGCTACACCTTC

abundance: NA
len: 13
v_gene: TRBV4-1
d_gene: NA
j_gene: TRBJ2-7
CDR3aa: CASSQGGEWEQYF
CDR3nt: TGCGCCAGCAGCCAAGGGGGGGAATGGGAGCAGTACTTC

abundance: NA
len: 11
v_gene: TRBV7-3
d_gene: NA
j_gene: TRBJ2-7
CDR3aa: CASRVAYEQYF
CDR3nt: TGTGCCAGCAGGGTAGCCTACGAGCAGTACTTC

abundance: NA
len: 17
v_gene: TRBV9
d_gene: TRBD2
j_gene: TRBJ2-3
CDR3aa: CASSVGGSGTWTDTQYF
CDR3nt: TGTGCCAGCAGCGTAGGTGGTAGCGGGACTTGGACAGATACGCAGTATTTT

abundance: NA
len: 15
v_gene: TRBV7-8
d_gene: NA
j_gene: TRBJ1-2
CDR3aa: CASSWGQGGDYGYTF
CDR3nt: TGTGCCAGCAGCTGGGGGCAGGGAGGCGACTATGGCTACACCTTC

abundance: once
len: 16
v_gene: TRBV25-1
d_gene: TRBD1
j_gene: TRBJ1-1
CDR3aa: CASRFAGTGPDTEAFF
CDR3nt: TGTGCCAGCAGATTTGCCGGGACAGGCCCCGACACTGAAGCTTTCTTT

abundance: NA
len: 16
v_gene: TRBV27
d_gene: NA
j_gene: TRBJ2-1
CDR3aa: CASSLTAAPPYNEQFF
CDR3nt: TGTGCCAGCAGTTTAACAGCGGCCCCACCCTACAATGAGCAGTTCTTC

abundance: once
len: 12
v_gene: TRBV27
d_gene: TRBD2
j_gene: TRBJ2-7
CDR3aa: CATASGSYEQYF
CDR3nt: TGTGCCACGGCTAGCGGTTCCTACGAGCAGTACTTC

abundance: NA
len: 17
v_gene: TRBV7-9
d_gene: NA
j_gene: TRBJ1-1
CDR3aa: CASTPLLRAGVNTEAFF
CDR3nt: TGTGCCAGCACCCCACTCCTTCGGGCAGGGGTGAACACTGAAGCTTTCTTT

abundance: NA
len: 15
v_gene: TRBV6-5
d_gene: TRBD1
j_gene: TRBJ2-1
CDR3aa: CASSPGTGTYNEQFF
CDR3nt: TGTGCCAGCAGCCCCGGGACAGGTACATACAATGAGCAGTTCTTC

abundance: NA
len: 11
v_gene: TRBV28
d_gene: NA
j_gene: TRBJ2-1
CDR3aa: CASSLAFEQFF
CDR3nt: TGTGCCAGCAGTCTAGCGTTTGAGCAGTTCTTC

abundance: NA
len: 15
v_gene: TRBV4-3
d_gene: NA
j_gene: TRBJ1-3
CDR3aa: CASSQESGAGNTIYF
CDR3nt: TGCGCCAGCAGCCAAGAATCGGGGGCTGGAAACACCATATATTTT

abundance: NA
len: 16
v_gene: TRBV18
d_gene: TRBD1
j_gene: TRBJ2-7
CDR3aa: CASSLGKTGAWYEQYF
CDR3nt: TGTGCCAGCTCACTTGGGAAGACAGGGGCGTGGTACGAGCAGTACTTC

abundance: NA
len: 14
v_gene: TRBV29-1
d_gene: TRBD2
j_gene: TRBJ2-1
CDR3aa: CSVEEGRELGEQFF
CDR3nt: TGCAGCGTTGAAGAGGGGCGGGAGCTCGGTGAGCAGTTCTTC

abundance: NA
len: 15
v_gene: TRBV11-2
d_gene: TRBD1
j_gene: TRBJ2-3
CDR3aa: CASSLGQGSIDTQYF
CDR3nt: TGTGCCAGCAGCTTGGGACAGGGGTCGATAGATACGCAGTATTTT

abundance: NA
len: 14
v_gene: TRBV27
d_gene: TRBD1
j_gene: TRBJ2-7
CDR3aa: CASSFQRQGHEQYF
CDR3nt: TGTGCCAGCAGTTTTCAAAGACAGGGCCACGAGCAGTACTTC

abundance: once
len: 15
v_gene: TRBV29-1
d_gene: TRBD1
j_gene: TRBJ2-7
CDR3aa: CSVESLGQGPYEQYF
CDR3nt: TGCAGCGTTGAAAGTTTGGGACAGGGGCCCTACGAGCAGTACTTC

abundance: NA
len: 12
v_gene: TRBV11-2
d_gene: NA
j_gene: TRBJ2-1
CDR3aa: CASSLNWNEQFF
CDR3nt: TGTGCCAGCAGCTTAAATTGGAATGAGCAGTTCTTC

abundance: NA
len: 14
v_gene: TRBV7-8
d_gene: TRBD1
j_gene: TRBJ1-2
CDR3aa: CASSPTGANYGYTF
CDR3nt: TGTGCCAGCAGCCCTACAGGGGCTAACTATGGCTACACCTTC